The present entry profiles one T cell receptor beta chain with its context. Looked up from germline, CDR1 is ENHRY and CDR2 is SYGVKD. The CDR3 has 15 amino acids. The ends lost 4 bases at V and 6 bases at J; junction bases unmatched: 6. This specimen comes from a study of cytomegalovirus exposure and HLA in healthy donors. 13 Jbeta primers and 60 Vbeta primers were used for the PCR. Sequencing was performed with immunoSEQ multiplex PCR; in TCRdb, only in-frame clones are kept and a portion is missing. The sample contains around 95,000 clones, around 76% of which appear only once. The chain couples TRBV10-3 to TRBJ1-2, with 12 bases identical to TRBD1. The material sequenced was PBMCs. The TCR was taken from a man in his thirties or forties in good health and CMV-seropositive. The CDR3 spells CAISGWDRGRDGYTF. CDR3 DNA: TGTGCCATCAGTGGATGGGACAGGGGGCGGGATGGCTACACCTTC.